This T cell receptor (beta chain) is drawn from a study of T-cell memory formation after mild COVID-19. Study-level points and caveats: Pre-infection memory held some responding clones, suggesting pre-existing cross-reactive T cells responded.

The V and J ends lost 3 bases and 3 bases, in that order; junction bases with no gene match: 8. The CDR3 covers 15 residues. Germline CDR1 and CDR2: SGHRS and YFSETQ. Each CDR3 protein is one row after TCRdb ran MiXCR on the 5' RACE reads. The repertoire has around 200,000 distinct CDR3 sequences, about 18% of them found once; the top ten carry 3.9%. On this clonotype itself: The antigen is unknown.

The receptor comes from a man aged 18 to 35 who had mild COVID-19 (a few samples of this study predate the infection). Cell type and time point are not known. Sequencing input: PBMCs or a T cell subset sorted from them (not recorded which). The chain links TRBV5-1 to TRBJ2-5, with 7 bases lining up with TRBD1. CDR3 loop: CASSWTGLLKETQYF. CDR3 sequence (DNA): TGCGCCAGCAGCTGGACAGGTCTTTTAAAAGAGACCCAGTACTTC.